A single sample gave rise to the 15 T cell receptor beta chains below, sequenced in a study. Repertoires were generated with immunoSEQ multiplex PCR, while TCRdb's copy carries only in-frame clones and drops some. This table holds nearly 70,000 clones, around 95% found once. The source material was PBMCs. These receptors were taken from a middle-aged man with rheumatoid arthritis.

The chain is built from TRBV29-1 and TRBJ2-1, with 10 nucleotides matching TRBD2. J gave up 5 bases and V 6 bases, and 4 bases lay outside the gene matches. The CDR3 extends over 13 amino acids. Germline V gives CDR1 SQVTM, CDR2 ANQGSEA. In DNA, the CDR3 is TGCAGCGTCGGACTAGCGGAAAACAATGAGCAGTTCTTC. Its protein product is CSVGLAENNEQFF.

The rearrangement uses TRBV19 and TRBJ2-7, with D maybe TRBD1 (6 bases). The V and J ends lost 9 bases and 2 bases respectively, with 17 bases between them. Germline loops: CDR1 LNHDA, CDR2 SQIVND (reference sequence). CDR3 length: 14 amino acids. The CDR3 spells CASRAGTYPYEQYF. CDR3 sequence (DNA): TGTGCCAGCCGCGCCGGGACATACCCCTACGAGCAGTACTTC. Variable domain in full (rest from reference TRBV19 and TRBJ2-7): DGGITQSPKYLFRKEGQNVTLSCEQNLNHDAMYWYRQDPGQGLRLIYYSQIVNDFQKGDIAEGYSVSREKKESFPLTVTSAQKNPTAFYLCASRAGTYPYEQYFGPGTRLTVT.

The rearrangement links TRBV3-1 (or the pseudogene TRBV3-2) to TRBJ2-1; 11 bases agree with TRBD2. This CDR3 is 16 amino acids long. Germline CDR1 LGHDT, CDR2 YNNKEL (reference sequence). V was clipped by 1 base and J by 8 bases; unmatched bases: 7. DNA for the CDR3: TGTGCCAGCAGCCAAGCTACTAGCGGGAGAGGCGATGAGCAGTTCTTC. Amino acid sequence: CASSQATSGRGDEQFF.

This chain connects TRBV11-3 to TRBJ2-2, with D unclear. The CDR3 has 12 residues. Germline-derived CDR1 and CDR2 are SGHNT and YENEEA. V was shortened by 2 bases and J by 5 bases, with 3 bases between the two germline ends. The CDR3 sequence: CASSLRTGELFF. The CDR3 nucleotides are TGTGCCAGCAGCTTACGAACCGGGGAGCTGTTTTTT. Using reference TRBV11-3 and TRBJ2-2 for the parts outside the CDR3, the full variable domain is EAGVVQSPRYKIIEKKQPVAFWCNPISGHNTLYWYLQNLGQGPELLIRYENEEAVDDSQLPKDRFSAERLKGVDSTLKIQPAELGDSAVYLCASSLRTGELFFGEGSRLTVL.

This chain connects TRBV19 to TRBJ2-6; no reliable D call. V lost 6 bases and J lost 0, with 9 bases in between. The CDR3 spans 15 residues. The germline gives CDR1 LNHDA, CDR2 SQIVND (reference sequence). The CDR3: CASRVQSSGANVLTF. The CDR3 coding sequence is TGTGCCAGTAGGGTACAGAGCTCTGGGGCCAACGTCCTGACTTTC.

The DNA for the CDR3 is TGTGCCAGCAGTTTGGTGTTCCATGGACAGTTCTTC. It translates to CASSLVFHGQFF. The chain uses TRBV28 and TRBJ2-1; D unresolved. The V gene lost 3 bases and the J gene lost 13 bases, with 13 bases spanning the gap. This CDR3 has 12 residues. Germline loops: CDR1 MDHEN, CDR2 SYDVKM.

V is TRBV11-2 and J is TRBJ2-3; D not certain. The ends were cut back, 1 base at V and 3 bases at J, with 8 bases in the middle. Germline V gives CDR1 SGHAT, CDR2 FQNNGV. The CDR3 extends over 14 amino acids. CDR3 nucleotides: TGTGCCAGCAGCTTAGTATTCAGGACAGATACGCAGTATTTT. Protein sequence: CASSLVFRTDTQYF.

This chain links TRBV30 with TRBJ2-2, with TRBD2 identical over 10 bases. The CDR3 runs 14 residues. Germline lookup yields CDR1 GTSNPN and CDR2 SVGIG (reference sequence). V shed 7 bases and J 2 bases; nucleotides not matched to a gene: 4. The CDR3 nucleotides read TGTGCCTCCCGGACTAGCGGAAACACCGGGGAGCTGTTTTTT. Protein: CASRTSGNTGELFF.

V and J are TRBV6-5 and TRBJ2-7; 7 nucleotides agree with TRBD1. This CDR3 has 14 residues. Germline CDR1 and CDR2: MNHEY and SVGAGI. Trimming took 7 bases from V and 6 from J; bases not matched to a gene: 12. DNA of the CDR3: TGTGCCAGCACAGAGACAGGGCGATCGCTCGAGCAGTACTTC. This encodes CASTETGRSLEQYF.

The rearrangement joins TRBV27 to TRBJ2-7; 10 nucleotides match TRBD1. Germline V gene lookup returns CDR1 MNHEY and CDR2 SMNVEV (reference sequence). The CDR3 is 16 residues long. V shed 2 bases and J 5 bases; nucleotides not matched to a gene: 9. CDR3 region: CASSLPSGQGINEQYF. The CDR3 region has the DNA TGTGCCAGCAGTTTACCCTCGGGACAGGGGATCAACGAGCAGTACTTC.

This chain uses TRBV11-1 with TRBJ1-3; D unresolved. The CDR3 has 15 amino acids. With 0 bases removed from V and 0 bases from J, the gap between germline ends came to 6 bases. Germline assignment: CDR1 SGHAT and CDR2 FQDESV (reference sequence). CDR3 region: CASSLADNSGNTIYF. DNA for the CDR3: TGTGCCAGCAGCTTAGCTGACAACTCTGGAAACACCATATATTTT.

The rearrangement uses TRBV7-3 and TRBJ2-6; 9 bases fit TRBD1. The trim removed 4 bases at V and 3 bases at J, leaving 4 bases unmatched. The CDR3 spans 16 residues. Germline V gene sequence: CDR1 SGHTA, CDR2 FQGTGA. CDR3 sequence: CASSYDRGYGANVLTF. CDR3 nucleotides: TGTGCCAGCAGCTATGACAGGGGGTATGGGGCCAACGTCCTGACTTTC. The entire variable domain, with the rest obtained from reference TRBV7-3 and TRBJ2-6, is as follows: GAGVSQTPSNKVTEKGKYVELRCDPISGHTALYWYRQSLGQGPEFLIYFQGTGAADDSGLPNDRFFAVRPEGSVSTLKIQRTERGDSAVYLCASSYDRGYGANVLTFGAGSRLTVL.

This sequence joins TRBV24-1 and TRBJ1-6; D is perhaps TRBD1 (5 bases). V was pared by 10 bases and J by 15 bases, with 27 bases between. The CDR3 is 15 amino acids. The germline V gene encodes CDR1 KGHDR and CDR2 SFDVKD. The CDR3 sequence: CATLPPGDRSILLHF. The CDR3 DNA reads TGTGCCACGCTCCCCCCTGGGGACCGCTCAATTCTCCTCCACTTT.

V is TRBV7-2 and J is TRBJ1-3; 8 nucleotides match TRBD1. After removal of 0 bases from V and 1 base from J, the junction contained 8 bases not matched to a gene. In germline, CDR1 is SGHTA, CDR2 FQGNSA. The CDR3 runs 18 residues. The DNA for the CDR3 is TGTGCCAGCAGCTTAGCAGGGGTCAGGGGGCGGTCTGGAAACACCATATATTTT. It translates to CASSLAGVRGRSGNTIYF.

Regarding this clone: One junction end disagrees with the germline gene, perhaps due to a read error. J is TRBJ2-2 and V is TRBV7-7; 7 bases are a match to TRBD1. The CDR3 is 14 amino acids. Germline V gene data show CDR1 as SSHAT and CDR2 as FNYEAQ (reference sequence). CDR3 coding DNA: TGTGCTAGCAGCTTAGCGTTCGAGACAGGGTGGCTGTTTTTT. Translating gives CASSLAFETGWLFF.